Listed below are T cell receptor beta chains from one sample, sequenced in a study of cytomegalovirus exposure and HLA in healthy donors. Clones were read by immunoSEQ multiplex PCR, and TCRdb kept only the in-frame ones, dropping some. The table records around 120,000 clones, about 70% of them present only once. The sample comprised PBMCs. These receptors came from a man aged 45-60 years in good health and CMV-seropositive. Each CDR3 is given with its conserved first and last residue. D genes are given only for firm matches. Clone size appears in some rows only: once, few, many, or a class for an expanded clone.

D gene | clone size | J gene | V gene | CDR3 DNA | CDR3 protein
NA | NA | TRBJ1-1 | TRBV5-1 | TGCGCCAGCAGCTTGGTAACCGGACAGAACACTGAAGCTTTCTTT | CASSLVTGQNTEAFF
TRBD1 | NA | TRBJ1-2 | TRBV6-5 | TGTGCCAGCAGTTACGGACAGGGGATCGATGGCTACACCTTC | CASSYGQGIDGYTF
TRBD1 | few | TRBJ1-5 | TRBV30 | TGTGCCTGGATCCTCCGGACAGGGAGTAGCAATCAGCCCCAGCATTTT | CAWILRTGSSNQPQHF
NA | NA | TRBJ2-5 | TRBV6-1 | TGTGCCAGCAGGTCGGGCAGGGATACATTAGAGACCCAGTACTTC | CASRSGRDTLETQYF
NA | NA | TRBJ2-3 | TRBV18 | TGTGCCAGCTCACCAGGGGGGGATACGCAGTATTTT | CASSPGGDTQYF
NA | NA | TRBJ1-5 | TRBV2 | TGTGCCAGCAATCCCAGCGTTGGGTATCAGCCCCAGCATTTT | CASNPSVGYQPQHF
TRBD2 | NA | TRBJ2-3 | TRBV2 | TGTGCCAGCAGTATCTTAGCGGGAGTGGGAGATACGCAGTATTTT | CASSILAGVGDTQYF
NA | NA | TRBJ2-1 | TRBV2 | TGTGCCAGCAGCCCGACCCGCCTCGGGGAGTTCTTC | CASSPTRLGEFF
NA | NA | TRBJ2-3 | TRBV21-1 | TGTGCCAGCAGCAAAGACAAAGGACAGCATGAGGGAACAGATACGCAGTATTTT | CASSKDKGQHEGTDTQYF
TRBD2 | NA | TRBJ2-7 | TRBV28 | TGTGCCAGCAACGGGGGGGGCTTTGACGAGCAGTACTTC | CASNGGGFDEQYF
TRBD1 | NA | TRBJ1-2 | TRBV19 | TGTGCCAGTAGTTTCCCGGGACAGGGGACCAGGCGAATGGACTACACCTTC | CASSFPGQGTRRMDYTF
TRBD2 | NA | TRBJ2-1 | TRBV27 | TGTGCCAGCAGCCGACTAGCGGGAGTCTACAATGAGCAGTTCTTC | CASSRLAGVYNEQFF
NA | NA | TRBJ1-4 | TRBV5-5 | TGTGCCAACACCCCACCCGGCAGGGAAGGAAAACTGTTTTTT | CANTPPGREGKLFF
NA | NA | TRBJ2-7 | TRBV27 | TGTGCCAGCAGTGGACAGCCAGGTCAGCAGTACTTC | CASSGQPGQQYF
TRBD1 | NA | TRBJ2-7 | TRBV2 | TGTGCCAGCAGTGAGTCGACAGGGAGCTCCTACGAGCAGTACTTC | CASSESTGSSYEQYF
NA | NA | TRBJ1-6 | TRBV25-1 | TGTGCCAGCAGTGATTTTAGCTCCTATAATTCACCCCTCCACTTT | CASSDFSSYNSPLHF
NA | NA | TRBJ1-2 | TRBV12-1 | TGTGCCAGCAGCCCCCCGGACAGATTCTATGGCTACACCTTC | CASSPPDRFYGYTF
TRBD1 | NA | TRBJ2-1 | TRBV5-1 | TGCGCCAGCAGCCAAACGGACAGGGGGTCTCTAGCGGGTCACTATAGAGGTAACAATGAGCAGTTCTTC | CASSQTDRGSLAGHYRGNNEQFF
NA | few | TRBJ1-6 | TRBV28 | TGTGCCAGCAGTTCGTCCGATTCACCCCTCCACTTT | CASSSSDSPLHF
NA | NA | TRBJ2-7 | TRBV6-1 | TGTGCCAGCAGTGAAGTCGGTATAGGGGGCTCCTACGAGCAGTACTTC | CASSEVGIGGSYEQYF
TRBD1 | once | TRBJ2-1 | TRBV10-3 | TGTGCCATCAGTGAGAGATCGGACAGGGAGAGCTCCTACAATGAGCAGTTCTTC | CAISERSDRESSYNEQFF
TRBD2 | NA | TRBJ2-5 | TRBV5-1 | TGCGCCAGCAGCTTGGAAGGACTAGCGGGGGCCGGAGAGACCCAGTACTTC | CASSLEGLAGAGETQYF
TRBD1 | NA | TRBJ1-5 | TRBV6-1 | TGTGCCAGCAGGAGAAACAGGGGTAATCAGCCCCAGCATTTT | CASRRNRGNQPQHF
TRBD2 | NA | TRBJ2-5 | TRBV14 | TGTGCCAGCAGCCAAGGTCTTACTAGCGGGGGGGCAGAGACCCAGTACTTC | CASSQGLTSGGAETQYF
NA | few | TRBJ2-7 | TRBV29-1 | TGCAGCGTTGAAGATCAGGAAAGGGGCGAGCAGTACTTC | CSVEDQERGEQYF
TRBD1 | NA | TRBJ1-2 | TRBV10-2 | TGCGCCAGCAGTGAGTCGACAGGGGGATATGGCTACACCTTC | CASSESTGGYGYTF
NA | NA | TRBJ1-1 | TRBV18 | TGTGCCAGCTCACCGGACAGCGCGAACACTGAAGCTTTCTTT | CASSPDSANTEAFF
NA | few | TRBJ1-3 | TRBV5-1 | TGCGCCAGCAGCTTCGACAGTACCTCTGGAAACACCATATATTTT | CASSFDSTSGNTIYF
NA | NA | TRBJ1-5 | TRBV2 | TGTGCCAGCAGGGAGGATAGCAATCAGCCCCAGCATTTT | CASREDSNQPQHF
TRBD1 | NA | TRBJ1-2 | TRBV5-1 | TGCGCCAGCAGCTTGCAGGGGGAAACCTATGGCTACACCTTC | CASSLQGETYGYTF
TRBD2 | few | TRBJ2-7 | TRBV6-5 | TGTGCCAGCAGTTACTCGAGGGGAGGGGACGAGCAGTACTTC | CASSYSRGGDEQYF
TRBD1 | few | TRBJ2-7 | TRBV12-5 | TGTGCTAGTGGTTTGGTACATCCGGGACAGGGGATTGGGTACTACGAGCAGTACTTC | CASGLVHPGQGIGYYEQYF
TRBD1 | NA | TRBJ2-1 | TRBV5-1 | TGCGCCAGCAGCTTTACAGGACAGGGGGCTGGAAATGAGCAGTTCTTC | CASSFTGQGAGNEQFF
TRBD2 | NA | TRBJ2-2 | TRBV7-9 | TGTGCCAGCAGCCGGACTAGCCCCGGGGAGCTGTTTTTT | CASSRTSPGELFF
TRBD1 | NA | TRBJ2-5 | TRBV19 | TGTGCCAGTAGTATAGCCATGGGACAGGGGGGGACCCAGTACTTC | CASSIAMGQGGTQYF